A selection of T cell receptor beta chains follows, all from one sample in a study of T cell responses to AZD1222 COVID-19 vaccine. The protocol was immunoSEQ multiplex PCR, while the TCRdb copy is restricted to in-frame clones and leaves out a portion. The table has over 150,000 clones, roughly 88% seen once. The material sequenced was peripheral blood, taken 28 days after the second AZD1222 dose. Source of these receptors: an adult who received the AZD1222 COVID-19 vaccine. The CDR3 runs from the conserved cysteine through the conserved F or W.

>TRBV11-3
CASSPGQGEQFF
>TRBV6-1
CASSEAGTGERQKLFF
>TRBV20-1
CSASSGSPYNEQFF
>TRBV19
CASSIGWNNQPQHF
>TRBV29-1
CSGLPGNTEAFF
>TRBV29-1
CSVVGPTVNTEAFF
>TRBV9
CASGGPEAFF
>TRBV5-1
CASSLAGLEAFF
>TRBV7-3
CASSKGRGHSPLHF
>TRBV9
CASSVGEGTGTRITYEQYF
>TRBV11-2
CASSPAGLATDTQYF
>TRBV30
CAWSVPEERQLEKLFF
>TRBV5-1
CASSLGINNEQFF
>TRBV11-1
CASSSRRDSNYEQYF
>TRBV20-1
CSASSPGFGPQPQHF
>TRBV4-3
CASSQDLSDGNEQFF
>TRBV4-3
CASSRDRLSWNEKLFF
>TRBV6-5
CASSYSPGQGFGYTF
>TRBV28
CASTKVGGLTSPLHF
>TRBV4-1
CASSQRQGENTEAFF
>TRBV4-3
CASSQDLMTPEAFF
>TRBV6-2/TRBV6-3
CASSYSAGKNQNLHQHF
>TRBV12-3/TRBV12-4
CASSRDRGYGYTF
>TRBV27
CASSTLGVGRSDEQYF
>TRBV11-2
CASSLVRADYGYTF
>TRBV28
CASSLSAGGYEQFF
>TRBV6-5
CASSPYGGTEAFF
>TRBV30
CAWSSRVGQPQHF
>TRBV27
CASSFNEAGGSNQPQHF
>TRBV10-3
CAISALRTDKETQYF
>TRBV6-6
CASIGEFNQPQHF
>TRBV19
CASSPALGYGYTF
>TRBV5-1
CASSLVANTYEQYF
>TRBV28
CASSLDTGGREQFF
>TRBV28
CATASNTEAFF
>TRBV6-5
CASASRYGFLYEQYF
>TRBV30
CASEIVYGYTF
>TRBV9
CASSAVPGQGTEEGYAF
>TRBV10-2
CASSDNLPSYNQPQHF
>TRBV4-3
CASSQEWGGFTYEQYF
>TRBV7-2
CASSLVAGQGLYF
>TRBV5-1
CASSLAGTGGQETQYF
>TRBV6-1
CASSEAAARGTEAFF
>TRBV7-2
CASSFRRSLSTDTQYF
>TRBV27
CASSLTLQGSNTEAFF
>TRBV4-2
CASSQDKVVSLGGNEQFF